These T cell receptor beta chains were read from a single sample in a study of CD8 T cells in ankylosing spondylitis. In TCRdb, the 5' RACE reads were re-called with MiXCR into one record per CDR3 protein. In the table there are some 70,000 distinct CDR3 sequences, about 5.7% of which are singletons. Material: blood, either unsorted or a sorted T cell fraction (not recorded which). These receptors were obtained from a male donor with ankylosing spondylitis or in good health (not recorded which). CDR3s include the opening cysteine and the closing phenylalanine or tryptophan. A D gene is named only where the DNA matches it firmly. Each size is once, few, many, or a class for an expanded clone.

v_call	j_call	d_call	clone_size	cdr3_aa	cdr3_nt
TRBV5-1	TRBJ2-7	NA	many	CASSLYGDLRYEQYF	TGCGCCAGCAGCTTGTACGGGGACCTCAGGTACGAGCAGTACTTC
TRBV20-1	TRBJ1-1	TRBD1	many	CSARYRQGIREAFF	TGCAGTGCTAGATATCGACAGGGAATAAGGGAAGCTTTCTTT
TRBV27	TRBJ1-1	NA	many	CASRTAVTTEAFF	TGTGCCAGTCGCACGGCCGTAACGACTGAAGCTTTCTTT
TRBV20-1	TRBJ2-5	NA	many	CSARGPVGETQYF	TGCAGTGCTAGAGGCCCCGTTGGAGAGACCCAGTACTTC
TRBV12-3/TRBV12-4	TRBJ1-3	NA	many	CASSLKYSGNTIYF	TGTGCCAGCAGTTTAAAATACTCTGGAAACACCATATATTTT
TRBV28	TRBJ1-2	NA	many	CASSPFRRVGGYTF	TGTGCCAGCAGCCCCTTTAGACGCGTCGGTGGCTACACCTTC
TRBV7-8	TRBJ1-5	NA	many	CASSTTAGYQPQHF	TGTGCCAGCAGCACAACCGCAGGGTATCAGCCCCAGCATTTT
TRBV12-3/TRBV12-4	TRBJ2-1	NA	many	CASSLIGRQGGGYEQFF	TGTGCCAGCAGTTTAATCGGTCGGCAGGGTGGGGGATATGAGCAGTTCTTC
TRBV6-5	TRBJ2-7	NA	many	CASSYSSGDYEQYF	TGTGCCAGCAGTTACTCTTCCGGAGACTACGAGCAGTACTTC
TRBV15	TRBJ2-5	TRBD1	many	CATSTAGQGQKQETQYF	TGTGCCACCAGCACCGCGGGCCAGGGACAGAAGCAAGAGACCCAGTACTTC
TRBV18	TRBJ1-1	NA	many	CASSPGRDTEAFF	TGTGCCAGCTCACCGGGGCGTGACACTGAAGCTTTCTTT
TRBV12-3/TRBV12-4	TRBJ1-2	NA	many	CASRPDPQGNYGYTF	TGTGCCAGCAGGCCCGACCCACAGGGAAACTATGGCTACACCTTC
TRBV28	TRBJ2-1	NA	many	CASSPTGRDNEQFF	TGTGCCAGCAGCCCAACAGGGAGGGACAATGAGCAGTTCTTC
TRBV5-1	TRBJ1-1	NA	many	CASSLSGTEAFF	TGCGCCAGCAGCTTGTCGGGCACTGAAGCTTTCTTT